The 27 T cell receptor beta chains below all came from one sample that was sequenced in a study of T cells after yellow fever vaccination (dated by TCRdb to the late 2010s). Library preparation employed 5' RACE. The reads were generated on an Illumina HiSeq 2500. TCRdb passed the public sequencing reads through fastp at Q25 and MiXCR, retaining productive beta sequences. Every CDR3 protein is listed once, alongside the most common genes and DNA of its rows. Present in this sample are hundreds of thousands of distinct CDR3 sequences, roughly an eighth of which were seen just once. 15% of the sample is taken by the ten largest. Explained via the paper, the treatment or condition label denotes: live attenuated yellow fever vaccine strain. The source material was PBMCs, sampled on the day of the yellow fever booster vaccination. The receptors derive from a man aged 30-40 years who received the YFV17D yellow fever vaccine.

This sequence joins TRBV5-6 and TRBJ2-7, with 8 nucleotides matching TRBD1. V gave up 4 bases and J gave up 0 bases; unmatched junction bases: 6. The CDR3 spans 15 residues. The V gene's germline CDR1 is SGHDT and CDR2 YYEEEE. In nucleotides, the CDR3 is TGTGCCAGCAGCGCCGGGACAGGTAGCTCCTACGAGCAGTACTTC. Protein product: CASSAGTGSSYEQYF.

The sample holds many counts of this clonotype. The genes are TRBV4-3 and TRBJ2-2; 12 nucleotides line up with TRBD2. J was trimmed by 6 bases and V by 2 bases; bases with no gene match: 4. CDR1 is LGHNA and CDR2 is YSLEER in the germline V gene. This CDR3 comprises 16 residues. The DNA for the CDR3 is TGCGCCAGCAGCCAACAGACTAGCGGGAGTCCCGGGGAGCTGTTTTTT. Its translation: CASSQQTSGSPGELFF.

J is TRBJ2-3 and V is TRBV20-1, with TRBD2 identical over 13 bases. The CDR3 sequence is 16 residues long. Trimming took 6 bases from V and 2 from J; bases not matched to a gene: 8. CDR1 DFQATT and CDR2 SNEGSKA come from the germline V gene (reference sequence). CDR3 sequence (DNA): TGCAGTGCCACCCGGACTAGCGGGAGCGTCACAGATACGCAGTATTTT. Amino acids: CSATRTSGSVTDTQYF.

CDR3 residues: CASSWSRVSDSPLHF. CDR3 DNA: TGTGCCAGCAGTTGGAGCAGGGTGAGTGATTCACCCCTCCACTTT. The chain recombines TRBV6-5 with TRBJ1-6, with a tentative D call TRBD1 (5 bases). The length of the CDR3 is 15 residues. V lost 4 bases and J lost 8, with 15 bases in between. CDR1 and CDR2 (germline): MNHEY, SVGAGI.

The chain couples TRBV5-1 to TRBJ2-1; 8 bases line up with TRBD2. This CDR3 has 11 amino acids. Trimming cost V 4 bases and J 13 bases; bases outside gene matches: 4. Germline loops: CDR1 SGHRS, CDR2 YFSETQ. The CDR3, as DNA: TGCGCCAGCAGCCCGGGACTAGATCAGTTCTTC. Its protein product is CASSPGLDQFF.

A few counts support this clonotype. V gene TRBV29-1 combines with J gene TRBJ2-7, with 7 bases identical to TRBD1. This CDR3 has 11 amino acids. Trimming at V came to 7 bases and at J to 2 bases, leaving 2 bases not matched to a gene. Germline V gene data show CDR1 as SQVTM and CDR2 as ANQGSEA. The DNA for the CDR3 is TGCAGCGCCGGGACAGCCTACGAGCAGTACTTC. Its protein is CSAGTAYEQYF.

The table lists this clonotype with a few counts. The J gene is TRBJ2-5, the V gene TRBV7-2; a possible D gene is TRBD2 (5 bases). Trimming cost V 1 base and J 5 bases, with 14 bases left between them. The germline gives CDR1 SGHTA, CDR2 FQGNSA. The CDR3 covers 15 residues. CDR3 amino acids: CASSLVALAAETQYF. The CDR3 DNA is TGTGCCAGCAGCTTAGTGGCCCTAGCTGCCGAGACCCAGTACTTC.

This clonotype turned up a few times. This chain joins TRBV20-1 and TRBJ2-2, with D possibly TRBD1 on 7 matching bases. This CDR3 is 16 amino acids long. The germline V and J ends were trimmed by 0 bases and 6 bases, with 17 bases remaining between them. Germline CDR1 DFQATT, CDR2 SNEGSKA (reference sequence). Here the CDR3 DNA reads TGCAGTGCTAGAGATCGGAGGGGACAGTACGCCGGGGAGCTGTTTTTT. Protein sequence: CSARDRRGQYAGELFF.

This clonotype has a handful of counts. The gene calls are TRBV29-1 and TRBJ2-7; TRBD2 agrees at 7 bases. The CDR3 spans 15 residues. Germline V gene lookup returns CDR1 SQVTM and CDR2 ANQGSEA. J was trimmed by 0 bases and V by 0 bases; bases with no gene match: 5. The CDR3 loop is CSVEDQGGSSYEQYF. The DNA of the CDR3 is TGCAGCGTTGAAGATCAAGGCGGGAGCTCCTACGAGCAGTACTTC.

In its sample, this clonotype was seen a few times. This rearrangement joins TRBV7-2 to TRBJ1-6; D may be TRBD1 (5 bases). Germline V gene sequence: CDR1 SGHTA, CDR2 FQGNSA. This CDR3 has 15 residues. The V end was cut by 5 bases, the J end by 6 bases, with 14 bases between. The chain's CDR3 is CASSGSGQINSPLHF. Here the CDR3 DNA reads TGTGCCAGCAGCGGCTCCGGACAAATTAATTCACCCCTCCACTTT.

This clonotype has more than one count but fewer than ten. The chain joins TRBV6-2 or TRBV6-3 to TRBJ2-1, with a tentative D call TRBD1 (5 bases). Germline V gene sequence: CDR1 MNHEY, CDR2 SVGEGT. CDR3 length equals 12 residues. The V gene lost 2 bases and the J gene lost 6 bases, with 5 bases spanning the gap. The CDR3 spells CASSYQGNEQFF. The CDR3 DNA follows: TGTGCCAGCAGTTACCAGGGCAATGAGCAGTTCTTC.

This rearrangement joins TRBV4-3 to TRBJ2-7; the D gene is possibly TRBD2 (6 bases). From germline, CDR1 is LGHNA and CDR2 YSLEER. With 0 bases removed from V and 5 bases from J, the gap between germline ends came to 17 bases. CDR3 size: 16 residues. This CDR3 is CASSQDPAPAGNEQYF. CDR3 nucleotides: TGCGCCAGCAGCCAAGACCCGGCCCCGGCGGGGAACGAGCAGTACTTC.

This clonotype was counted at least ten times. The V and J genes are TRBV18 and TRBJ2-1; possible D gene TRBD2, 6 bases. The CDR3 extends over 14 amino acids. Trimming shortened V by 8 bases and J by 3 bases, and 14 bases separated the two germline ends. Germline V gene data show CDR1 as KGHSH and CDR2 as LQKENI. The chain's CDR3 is CASSPAGGYNEQFF. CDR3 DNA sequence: TGTGCCAGCAGCCCAGCGGGCGGCTACAATGAGCAGTTCTTC. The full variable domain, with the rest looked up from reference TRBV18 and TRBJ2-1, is NAGVMQNPRHLVRRRGQEARLRCSPMKGHSHVYWYRQLPEEGLKFMVYLQKENIIDESGMPKERFSAEFPKEGPSILRIQQVVRGDSAAYFCASSPAGGYNEQFFGPGTRLTVL.

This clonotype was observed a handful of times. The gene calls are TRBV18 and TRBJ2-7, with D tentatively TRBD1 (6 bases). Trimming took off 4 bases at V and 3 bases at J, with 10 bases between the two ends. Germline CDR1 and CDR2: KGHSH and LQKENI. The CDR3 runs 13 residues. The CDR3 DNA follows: TGTGCCAGCTCACACGGGACAAACTACGAGCAGTACTTC. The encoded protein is CASSHGTNYEQYF. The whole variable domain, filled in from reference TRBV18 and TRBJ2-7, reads NAGVMQNPRHLVRRRGQEARLRCSPMKGHSHVYWYRQLPEEGLKFMVYLQKENIIDESGMPKERFSAEFPKEGPSILRIQQVVRGDSAAYFCASSHGTNYEQYFGPGTRLTVT.

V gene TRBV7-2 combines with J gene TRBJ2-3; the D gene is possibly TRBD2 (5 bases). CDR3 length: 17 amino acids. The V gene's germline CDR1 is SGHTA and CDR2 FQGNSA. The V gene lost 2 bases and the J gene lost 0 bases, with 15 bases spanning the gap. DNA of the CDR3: TGTGCCAGCAGCTTATTGGGCACGCGGACTAGCACAGATACGCAGTATTTT. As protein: CASSLLGTRTSTDTQYF.

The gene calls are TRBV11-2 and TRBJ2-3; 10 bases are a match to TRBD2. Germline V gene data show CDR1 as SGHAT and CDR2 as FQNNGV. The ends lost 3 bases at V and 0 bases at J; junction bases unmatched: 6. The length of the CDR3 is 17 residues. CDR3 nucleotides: TGTGCCAGCAGCTTGAGACAGCGGGAGGGAAGCACAGATACGCAGTATTTT. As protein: CASSLRQREGSTDTQYF. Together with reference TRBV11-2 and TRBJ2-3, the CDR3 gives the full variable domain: EAGVAQSPRYKIIEKRQSVAFWCNPISGHATLYWYQQILGQGPKLLIQFQNNGVVDDSQLPKDRFSAERLKGVDSTLKIQPAKLEDSAVYLCASSLRQREGSTDTQYFGPGTRLTVL.

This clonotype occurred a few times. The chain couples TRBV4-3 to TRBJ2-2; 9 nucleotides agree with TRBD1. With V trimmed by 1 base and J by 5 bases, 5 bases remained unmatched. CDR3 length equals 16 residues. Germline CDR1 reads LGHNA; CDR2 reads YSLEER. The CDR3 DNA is TGCGCCAGCAGCCAAGGGCGGGGACAGGGAACCGGGGAGCTGTTTTTT. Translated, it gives CASSQGRGQGTGELFF.

The CDR3 DNA is TGTGCCACCCGGGAGGGTAACTATGGCTACACCTTC. Translating gives CATREGNYGYTF. The J gene is TRBJ1-2, the V gene TRBV6-6; D is unresolved. V lost 10 bases and J lost 1, with 10 bases in between. Looked up from germline, CDR1 is MNHNY and CDR2 is SVGAGI (reference sequence). This CDR3 is built from 12 residues.

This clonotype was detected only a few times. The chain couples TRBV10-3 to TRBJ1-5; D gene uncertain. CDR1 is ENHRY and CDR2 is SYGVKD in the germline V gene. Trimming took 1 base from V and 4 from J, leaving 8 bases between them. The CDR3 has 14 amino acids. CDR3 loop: CAISEFGGNQPQHF. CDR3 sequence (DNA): TGTGCCATCAGTGAGTTCGGCGGGAATCAGCCCCAGCATTTT.

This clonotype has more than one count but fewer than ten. CDR3 region: CASSPTVASGLEQYF. The DNA for the CDR3 is TGTGCCAGCAGCCCCACCGTGGCTAGCGGTCTTGAGCAGTACTTC. This rearrangement joins TRBV7-2 to TRBJ2-7; 7 bases map to TRBD2. Germline CDR1 and CDR2: SGHTA and FQGNSA. The CDR3 is made up of 15 amino acids. J gave up 7 bases and V 5 bases, and 14 bases lay outside the gene matches.

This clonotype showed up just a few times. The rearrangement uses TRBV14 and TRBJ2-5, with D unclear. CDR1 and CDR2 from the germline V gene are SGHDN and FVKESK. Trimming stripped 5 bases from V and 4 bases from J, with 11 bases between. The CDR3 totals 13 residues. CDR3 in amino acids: CASSWWSGETQYF. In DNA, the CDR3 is TGTGCCAGCAGCTGGTGGTCAGGAGAGACCCAGTACTTC. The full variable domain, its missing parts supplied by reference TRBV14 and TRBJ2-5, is EAGVTQFPSHSVIEKGQTVTLRCDPISGHDNLYWYRRVMGKEIKFLLHFVKESKQDESGMPNNRFLAERTGGTYSTLKVQPAELEDSGVYFCASSWWSGETQYFGPGTRLLVL.

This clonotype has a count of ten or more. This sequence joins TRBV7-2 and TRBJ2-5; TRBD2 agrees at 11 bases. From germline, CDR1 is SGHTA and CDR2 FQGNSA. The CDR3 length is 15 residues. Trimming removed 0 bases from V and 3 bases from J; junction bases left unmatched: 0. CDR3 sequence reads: CASSLAGLAEETQYF. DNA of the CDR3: TGTGCCAGCAGCTTAGCGGGACTAGCGGAAGAGACCCAGTACTTC.

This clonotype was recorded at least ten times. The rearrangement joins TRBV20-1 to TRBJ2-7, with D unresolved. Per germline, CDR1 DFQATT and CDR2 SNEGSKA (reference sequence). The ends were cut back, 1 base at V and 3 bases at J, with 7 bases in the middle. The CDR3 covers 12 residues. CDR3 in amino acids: CSARAPHYEQYF. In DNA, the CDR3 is TGCAGTGCTAGAGCTCCCCACTACGAGCAGTACTTC.

The CDR3: CARKEYEGGELFF. CDR3 nucleotides: TGTGCCAGAAAAGAGTACGAGGGCGGGGAGCTGTTTTTT. The chain recombines TRBV10-3 with TRBJ2-2; tentative D call: TRBD2 (5 bases). Trimming took off 10 bases at V and 7 bases at J, with 16 bases between the two ends. Per the germline V gene, CDR1 is ENHRY and CDR2 is SYGVKD. The CDR3 length is 13 residues.

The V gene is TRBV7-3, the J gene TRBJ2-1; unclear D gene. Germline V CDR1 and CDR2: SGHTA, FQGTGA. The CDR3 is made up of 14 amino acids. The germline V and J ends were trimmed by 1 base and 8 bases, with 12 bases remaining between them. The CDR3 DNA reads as TGTGCCAGCAGCTTAATGTACGGCGCCCATGAGCAGTTCTTC. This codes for CASSLMYGAHEQFF. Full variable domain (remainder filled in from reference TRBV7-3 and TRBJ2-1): GAGVSQTPSNKVTEKGKYVELRCDPISGHTALYWYRQSLGQGPEFLIYFQGTGAADDSGLPNDRFFAVRPEGSVSTLKIQRTERGDSAVYLCASSLMYGAHEQFFGPGTRLTVL.

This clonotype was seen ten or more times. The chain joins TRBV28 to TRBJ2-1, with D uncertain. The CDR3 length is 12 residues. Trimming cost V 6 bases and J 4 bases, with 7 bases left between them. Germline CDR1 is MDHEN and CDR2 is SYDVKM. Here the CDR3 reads CASSLPYNEQFF. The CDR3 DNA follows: TGTGCCAGCAGCCTACCGTACAATGAGCAGTTCTTC. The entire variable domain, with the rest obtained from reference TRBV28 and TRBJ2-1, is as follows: DVKVTQSSRYLVKRTGEKVFLECVQDMDHENMFWYRQDPGLGLRLIYFSYDVKMKEKGDIPEGYSVSREKKERFSLILESASTNQTSMYLCASSLPYNEQFFGPGTRLTVL.

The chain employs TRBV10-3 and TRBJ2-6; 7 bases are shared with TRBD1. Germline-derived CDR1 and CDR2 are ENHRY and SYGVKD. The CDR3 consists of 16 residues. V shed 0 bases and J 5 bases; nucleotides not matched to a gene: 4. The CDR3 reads CAISESRGQRANVLTF. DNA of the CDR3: TGTGCCATCAGTGAGTCTAGGGGGCAACGGGCCAACGTCCTGACTTTC.